In its sample, the clone carrying this T cell receptor beta chain was seen once. Enrolled during active infection, Seattle patients were then followed longitudinally. The CDR3 loop spans 16 amino acids. Trimming removed 0 bases from V and 6 bases from J; junction bases left unmatched: 4. Germline CDR1 is KGHSH and CDR2 is LQKENI. This sample stems from a study of blood T cell repertoires in COVID-19. Clones were read by immunoSEQ multiplex PCR, and TCRdb kept only the in-frame ones, dropping some. This table has approximately 260,000 clones, 90% appearing once. The sequencing input was peripheral blood. The receptor comes from a woman aged 60 to 75 with COVID-19, enrolled during active disease. V is TRBV18 and J is TRBJ1-5; 11 nucleotides match TRBD1. CDR3 loop: CASSPPGQGGSQPQHF. The CDR3 region has the DNA TGTGCCAGCTCACCACCGGGACAGGGGGGTTCTCAGCCCCAGCATTTT.